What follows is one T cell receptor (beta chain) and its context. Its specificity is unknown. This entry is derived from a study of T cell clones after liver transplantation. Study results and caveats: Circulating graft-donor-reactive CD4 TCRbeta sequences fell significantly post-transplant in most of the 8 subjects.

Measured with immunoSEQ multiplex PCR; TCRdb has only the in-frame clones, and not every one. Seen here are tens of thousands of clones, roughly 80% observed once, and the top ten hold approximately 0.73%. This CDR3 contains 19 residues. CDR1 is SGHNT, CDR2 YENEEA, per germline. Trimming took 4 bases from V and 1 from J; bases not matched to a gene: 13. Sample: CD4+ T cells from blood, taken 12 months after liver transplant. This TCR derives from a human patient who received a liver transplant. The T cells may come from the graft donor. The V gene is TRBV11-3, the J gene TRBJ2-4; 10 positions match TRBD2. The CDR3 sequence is CASSSGGGLAGDAKNIQYF. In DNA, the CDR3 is TGTGCCAGCAGCTCCGGGGGTGGTCTAGCGGGAGACGCCAAAAACATTCAGTACTTC.